These 2 T cell receptor beta chains originate from one sample sequenced in a study of blood T cells in healthy people across ages. Next came a second PCR, run for about 6 to 11 cycles, which used a sample-barcoded 5' primer along with a J-beta primer mix. Using its own MiXCR run on the 5' RACE reads, TCRdb lists one record per CDR3 protein. Of hundreds of thousands of distinct CDR3 sequences listed, around 46% are singletons. Material for sequencing was blood. These receptors were obtained from a woman aged 55-70 years in good health.

This clonotype came up a few times. The chain joins TRBV5-5 to TRBJ2-7; 14 bases align to TRBD2. TRBJ2-5 matches the DNA end more closely, so the J call is doubtful. The CDR3 is made up of 17 amino acids. Germline CDR1 is SGHKS and CDR2 is YYEKEE (reference sequence). As DNA, the CDR3 is TGTGCCAGCAGCTTGGGAGGGACTAGCGGGAGTGGAGAGACCCAGTACTTC. Translating gives CASSLGGTSGSGETQYF.

Regarding this clonotype: No conserved phenylalanine or tryptophan ends this CDR3, so it is likely a read error. The chain employs TRBV5-1 and TRBJ2-7, with D possibly being TRBD2 (7 bases). The germline V gene encodes CDR1 SGHRS and CDR2 YFSETQ. CDR3 size: 15 residues. V lost 4 bases, J lost 1 base, and 15 bases lay in between. In nucleotides, the CDR3 is TGCGCCAGCAGCCCGGGGGGCAGACGTTCCTACGAGCAGTACTTA. Residues: CASSPGGRRSYEQYL.